This is a list of T cell receptor beta chains from one sample in a study of siplizumab effects on memory and regulatory T cells. Measured with immunoSEQ multiplex PCR; TCRdb has only the in-frame clones, and not every one. The sample holds about 120,000 clones; 94% are singletons and the top ten take roughly 1.7%. The source material was non-Treg CD4+ T cells sorted from blood. The receptor set was obtained from a human donor in good health. Each CDR3 is given with its conserved first and last residue. A D gene is named only where the DNA matches it firmly. The size of a clone is reported for some rows only, either as once, few or many, or as a class for expanded clones.

TRBV7-9	TRBJ1-1	-	-	CASATGIEAFF	TGTGCCAGCGCTACAGGTATTGAAGCTTTCTTT
TRBV6-6	TRBJ1-1	-	-	CASSYLTGTGTEAFF	TGTGCCAGCAGTTACTTGACCGGGACGGGCACTGAAGCTTTCTTT
TRBV6-5	TRBJ1-5	-	-	CASSRNRESNQPQHF	TGTGCCAGCAGTCGCAACAGGGAAAGCAATCAGCCCCAGCATTTT
TRBV7-9	TRBJ1-4	-	-	CASSLASPQAVGLFF	TGTGCCAGCAGCTTAGCCTCACCTCAGGCCGTAGGACTGTTTTTT
TRBV5-6	TRBJ1-1	-	-	CASSLNVKGSTEAFF	TGTGCCAGCAGCCTGAATGTAAAGGGAAGCACTGAAGCTTTCTTT
TRBV11-3	TRBJ2-5	TRBD2	-	CASSRTSGRQETQYF	TGTGCCAGCAGCCGTACTAGCGGGAGGCAGGAGACCCAGTACTTC
TRBV11-2	TRBJ2-7	TRBD2	-	CASSSTSGAYEQYF	TGTGCCAGCAGCTCGACTAGCGGCGCCTACGAGCAGTACTTC
TRBV11-2	TRBJ2-2	TRBD1	-	CASSFTGGGSTGELFF	TGTGCCAGCAGCTTTACAGGGGGCGGGAGCACCGGGGAGCTGTTTTTT
TRBV10-1	TRBJ2-3	TRBD2	-	CASSVAGRTDTQYF	TGCGCCAGCAGCGTAGCGGGACGCACAGATACGCAGTATTTT
TRBV19	TRBJ2-1	TRBD2	once	CASSISSGRSGEQFF	TGTGCCAGTAGTATTTCTAGCGGGAGAAGTGGTGAGCAGTTCTTC
TRBV5-5	TRBJ2-3	-	-	CASSDPGPGTDTQYF	TGTGCCAGCAGCGATCCGGGCCCAGGAACAGATACGCAGTATTTT
TRBV7-2	TRBJ2-1	TRBD2	-	CASSLDGSGGEQFF	TGTGCCAGCAGCTTAGATGGTAGCGGGGGCGAGCAGTTCTTC
TRBV29-1	TRBJ2-1	-	-	CSVGRYNEQFF	TGCAGCGTTGGAAGGTACAATGAGCAGTTCTTC
TRBV27	TRBJ1-2	-	-	CASLRWGYTF	TGTGCCAGCCTGAGGTGGGGCTACACCTTC
TRBV7-9	TRBJ1-1	-	-	CASSEGTEAFF	TGTGCCAGCAGCGAAGGCACTGAAGCTTTCTTT
TRBV6-5	TRBJ1-4	-	-	CASSYVSGKPQKLFF	TGTGCCAGCAGTTATGTTTCAGGGAAGCCCCAAAAACTGTTTTTT
TRBV5-8	TRBJ2-1	TRBD1	-	CASTRGQGVVDEQFF	TGTGCCAGCACCCGGGGACAGGGGGTCGTCGATGAGCAGTTCTTC
TRBV10-3	TRBJ1-4	TRBD1	-	CAISGQGGTEKLFF	TGTGCCATCAGTGGACAGGGGGGGACTGAAAAACTGTTTTTT
TRBV14	TRBJ2-1	TRBD1	-	CASSQGDRVRHEQFF	TGTGCCAGCAGCCAAGGGGACAGGGTGAGACATGAGCAGTTCTTC
TRBV9	TRBJ2-2	TRBD2	-	CASSVTSGGYTGELFF	TGTGCCAGCAGCGTGACTAGCGGGGGGTACACCGGGGAGCTGTTTTTT
TRBV11-2	TRBJ1-1	-	-	CASSLAVNLNTEAFF	TGTGCCAGCAGCTTAGCGGTGAATCTGAACACTGAAGCTTTCTTT
TRBV13	TRBJ2-7	-	-	CASSDNYEQYF	TGTGCCAGCAGTGACAACTACGAGCAGTACTTC
TRBV10-3	TRBJ1-1	TRBD1	-	CAIGRDRNTEAFF	TGTGCCATTGGTCGGGACAGGAACACTGAAGCTTTCTTT
TRBV19	TRBJ1-2	TRBD1	once	CASSNGRQGNYGYTF	TGTGCCAGTAGTAACGGGCGACAGGGAAACTATGGCTACACCTTC
TRBV11-2	TRBJ2-5	-	-	CASRLGAPAQETQYF	TGTGCCAGCAGACTCGGGGCCCCTGCCCAAGAGACCCAGTACTTC
TRBV7-7	TRBJ2-5	TRBD2	-	CASSLGTSGFQETQYF	TGTGCTAGCAGCTTAGGGACTAGCGGGTTCCAAGAGACCCAGTACTTC
TRBV4-2	TRBJ2-7	-	-	CASSQTGTQSYEQYF	TGTGCCAGCAGCCAAACCGGGACACAGTCCTACGAGCAGTACTTC
TRBV7-9	TRBJ2-1	-	-	CASSLASSWDNEQFF	TGTGCCAGCAGCTTAGCGAGCTCGTGGGACAATGAGCAGTTCTTC
TRBV2	TRBJ2-5	-	-	CAGRDLSETQYF	TGTGCCGGAAGGGACCTCTCGGAGACCCAGTACTTC
TRBV9	TRBJ2-1	TRBD2	-	CASSVVASGGHNEQFF	TGTGCCAGCAGCGTAGTAGCTAGCGGGGGACACAATGAGCAGTTCTTC
TRBV4-1	TRBJ2-7	TRBD2	once	CASSQGPPGGTGSYEQYF	TGCGCCAGCAGCCAAGGTCCCCCCGGGGGGACTGGCTCCTACGAGCAGTACTTC
TRBV20-1	TRBJ2-3	-	-	CSASQGGTQYF	TGCAGTGCTAGCCAGGGAGGTACGCAGTATTTT
TRBV18	TRBJ2-1	TRBD1	-	CASSRGTGYRQFF	TGTGCCAGCTCGCGCGGGACAGGTTATAGGCAGTTCTTC
TRBV2	TRBJ2-7	-	-	CASSEKVGYYEQYF	TGTGCCAGCAGTGAAAAGGTGGGGTATTACGAGCAGTACTTC
TRBV19	TRBJ2-3	TRBD2	-	CASSRGSPDTQYF	TGTGCCAGTAGTCGCGGGAGCCCAGATACGCAGTATTTT
TRBV5-1	TRBJ2-1	-	-	CASSPQGYNEQFF	TGCGCCAGCAGCCCTCAGGGGTACAATGAGCAGTTCTTC
TRBV4-1	TRBJ1-4	-	-	CASSFRALNEKLFF	TGCGCCAGCAGCTTCCGGGCCCTTAATGAAAAACTGTTTTTT
TRBV7-3	TRBJ1-1	-	-	CASSLYPMNTEAFF	TGTGCCAGCAGCTTATATCCGATGAACACTGAAGCTTTCTTT
TRBV6-4	TRBJ2-7	-	-	CASSGIGSYEQYF	TGTGCCAGCAGTGGGATCGGATCCTACGAGCAGTACTTC
TRBV5-4	TRBJ2-2	TRBD1	-	CASSGQGGSGELFF	TGTGCCAGCTCCGGACAGGGGGGATCCGGGGAGCTGTTTTTT
TRBV5-1	TRBJ1-6	TRBD1	-	CASSSTGTAYNSPLHF	TGCGCCAGCAGCTCGACCGGGACAGCCTATAATTCACCCCTCCACTTT
TRBV9	TRBJ2-4	-	-	CASSVESQGAKNIQYF	TGTGCCAGCAGCGTAGAAAGTCAGGGGGCCAAAAACATTCAGTACTTC
TRBV5-6	TRBJ2-1	TRBD1	-	CASRFGTGGLFF	TGTGCCAGCAGATTTGGGACAGGGGGTTTGTTCTTC
TRBV18	TRBJ2-5	-	-	CASSRYNGGTETQYF	TGTGCCAGCTCACGGTACAATGGGGGGACAGAGACCCAGTACTTC
TRBV5-4	TRBJ2-1	-	-	CASSLRTNEQFF	TGTGCCAGCAGCTTGAGGACGAATGAGCAGTTCTTC
TRBV7-9	TRBJ1-6	TRBD1	-	CASSLDRGPGALHF	TGTGCCAGCAGCTTAGACAGGGGCCCAGGGGCCCTCCACTTT
TRBV7-9	TRBJ1-1	-	-	CASSRLRGLNDVDTEAFF	TGTGCCAGCAGCCGGCTCAGGGGCCTTAATGACGTAGACACTGAAGCTTTCTTT
TRBV4-1	TRBJ2-1	TRBD2	-	CASSPVLGTSYNEQFF	TGCGCCAGCAGCCCCGTCCTTGGGACTAGCTACAATGAGCAGTTCTTC
TRBV2	TRBJ2-7	-	-	CASSEEVQSYEQYF	TGTGCCAGCAGTGAAGAGGTCCAATCCTACGAGCAGTACTTC
TRBV19	TRBJ1-1	-	-	CASSPRTLRTANTEAFF	TGTGCCAGTAGTCCAAGGACTCTCAGGACGGCGAACACTGAAGCTTTCTTT
TRBV4-1	TRBJ2-4	-	-	CASSQVLAKNIQYF	TGCGCCAGCAGCCAAGTGTTAGCCAAAAACATTCAGTACTTC
TRBV2	TRBJ2-5	-	-	CASNKGGIETQYF	TGTGCCAGCAACAAGGGCGGGATAGAGACCCAGTACTTC
TRBV6-1	TRBJ2-3	TRBD1	-	CASSQGLADTQYF	TGTGCCAGCTCACAGGGGCTGGCAGATACGCAGTATTTT
TRBV27	TRBJ1-2	-	-	CASKGQTNYGYTF	TGTGCCAGCAAAGGACAGACGAACTATGGCTACACCTTC
TRBV19	TRBJ1-5	-	-	CASSILKISNQPQHF	TGTGCCAGTAGTATTTTAAAGATTAGCAATCAGCCCCAGCATTTT